These 2 T cell receptor beta chains were sequenced from one sample in a study of siplizumab effects on memory and regulatory T cells. The protocol was immunoSEQ multiplex PCR, while the TCRdb copy is restricted to in-frame clones and leaves out a portion. The sample has around 77,000 clones, under 95% seen once. Specimen: CD8+ T cells sorted from blood. The receptor source for this set is a human donor in good health.

The rearrangement links TRBV13 to TRBJ2-1; 9 nucleotides agree with TRBD2. Germline-derived CDR1 and CDR2 are PRHDT and FYEKMQ (reference sequence). The CDR3 is 15 residues long. V was clipped by 4 bases and J by 7 bases; unmatched bases: 8. The CDR3 DNA sequence: TGTGCCAGCAGCTATACTAGCGGGTTAGAGAATGAGCAGTTCTTC. This codes for CASSYTSGLENEQFF.

The J gene is TRBJ2-7, the V gene TRBV5-1, with TRBD2 as a possible D gene (5 bases). Trimming removed 3 bases at V and 5 bases at J, with 9 bases between. The V gene's germline CDR1 is SGHRS and CDR2 YFSETQ. There are 12 residues in the CDR3. CDR3 sequence reads: CASSWATNEQYF. The CDR3, as DNA: TGCGCCAGCAGCTGGGCGACTAACGAGCAGTACTTC.